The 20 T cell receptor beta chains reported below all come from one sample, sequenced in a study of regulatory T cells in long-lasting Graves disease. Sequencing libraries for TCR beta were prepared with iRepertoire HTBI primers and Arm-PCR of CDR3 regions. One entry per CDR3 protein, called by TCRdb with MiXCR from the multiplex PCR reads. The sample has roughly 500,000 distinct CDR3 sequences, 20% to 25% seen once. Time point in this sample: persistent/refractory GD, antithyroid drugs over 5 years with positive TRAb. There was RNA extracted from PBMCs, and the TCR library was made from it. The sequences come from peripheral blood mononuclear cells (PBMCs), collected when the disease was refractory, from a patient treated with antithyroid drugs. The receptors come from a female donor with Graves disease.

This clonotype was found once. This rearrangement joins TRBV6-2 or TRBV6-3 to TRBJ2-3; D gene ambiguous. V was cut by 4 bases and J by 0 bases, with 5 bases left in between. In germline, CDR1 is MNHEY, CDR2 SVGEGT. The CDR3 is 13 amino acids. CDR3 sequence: CASSSFSTDTQYF. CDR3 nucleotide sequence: TGTGCCAGCAGTTCTTTTAGCACAGATACGCAGTATTTT.

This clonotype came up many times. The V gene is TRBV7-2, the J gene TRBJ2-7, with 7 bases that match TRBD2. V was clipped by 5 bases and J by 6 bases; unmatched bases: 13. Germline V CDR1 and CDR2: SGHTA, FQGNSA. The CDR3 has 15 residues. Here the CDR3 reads CASSTSLGGVGEQYF. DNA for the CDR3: TGTGCCAGCAGCACCTCCCTTGGGGGGGTCGGCGAGCAGTACTTC. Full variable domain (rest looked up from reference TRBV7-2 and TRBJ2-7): GAGVSQSPSNKVTEKGKDVELRCDPISGHTALYWYRQSLGQGLEFLIYFQGNSAPDKSGLPSDRFSAERTGGSVSTLTIQRTQQEDSAVYLCASSTSLGGVGEQYFGPGTRLTVT.

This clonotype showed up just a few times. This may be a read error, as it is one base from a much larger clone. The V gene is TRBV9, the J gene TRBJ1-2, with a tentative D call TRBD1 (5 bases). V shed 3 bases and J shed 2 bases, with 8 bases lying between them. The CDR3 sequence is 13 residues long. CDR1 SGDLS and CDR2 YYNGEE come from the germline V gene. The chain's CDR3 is CASSGGRNYGYTF. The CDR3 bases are TGTGCCAGCAGCGGGGGACGGAACTATGGCTACACCTTC. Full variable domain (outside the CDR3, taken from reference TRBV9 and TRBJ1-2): DSGVTQTPKHLITATGQRVTLRCSPRSGDLSVYWYQQSLDQGLQFLIQYYNGEERAKGNILERFSAQQFPDLHSELNLSSLELGDSALYFCASSGGRNYGYTFGSGTRLTVV.

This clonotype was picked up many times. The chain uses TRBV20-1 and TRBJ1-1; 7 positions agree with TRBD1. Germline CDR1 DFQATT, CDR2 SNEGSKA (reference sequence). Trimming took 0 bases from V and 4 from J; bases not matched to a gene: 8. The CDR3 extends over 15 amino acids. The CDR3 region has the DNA TGCAGTGCTAGAGACTACAGGGGTAGTGGCACTGAAGCTTTCTTT. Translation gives CSARDYRGSGTEAFF.

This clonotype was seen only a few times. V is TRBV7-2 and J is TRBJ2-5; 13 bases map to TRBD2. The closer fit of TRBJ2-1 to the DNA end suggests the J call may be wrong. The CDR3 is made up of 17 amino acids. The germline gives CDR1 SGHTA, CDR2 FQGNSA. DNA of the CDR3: TGTGCCAGCAGACGAACCCAGACTAGCGGGAGGCTGGATGAGCAGTTCTTC. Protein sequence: CASRRTQTSGRLDEQFF.

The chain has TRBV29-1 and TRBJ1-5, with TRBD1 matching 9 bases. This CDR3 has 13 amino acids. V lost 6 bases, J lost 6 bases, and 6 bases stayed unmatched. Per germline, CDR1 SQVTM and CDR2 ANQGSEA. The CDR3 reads CSVGTGLGQPQHF. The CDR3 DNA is TGCAGCGTCGGGACAGGGTTGGGTCAGCCCCAGCATTTT.

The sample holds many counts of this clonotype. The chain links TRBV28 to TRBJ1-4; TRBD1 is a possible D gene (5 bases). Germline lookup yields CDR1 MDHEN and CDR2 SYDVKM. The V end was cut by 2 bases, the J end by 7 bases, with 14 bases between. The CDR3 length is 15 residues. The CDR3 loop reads CASSLARLGGEKLFF. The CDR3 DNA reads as TGTGCCAGCAGTTTAGCCAGACTTGGGGGTGAAAAACTGTTTTTT.

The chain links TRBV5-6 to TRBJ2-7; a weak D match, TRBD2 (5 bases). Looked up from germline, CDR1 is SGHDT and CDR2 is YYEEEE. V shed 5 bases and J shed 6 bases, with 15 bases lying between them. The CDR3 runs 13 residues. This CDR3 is CASRRTIEGEQYF. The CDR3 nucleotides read TGTGCCAGCAGGCGAACAATCGAGGGCGAGCAGTACTTC.

The CDR3 DNA follows: TGTGCTAGCGGACAGGGAGGAGGGGGCCTCCAAGAGACCCAGTACTTC. Protein: CASGQGGGGLQETQYF. The rearrangement links TRBV7-7 to TRBJ2-5; TRBD1 matches at 8 bases. The CDR3 runs 16 residues. The germline V gene encodes CDR1 SSHAT and CDR2 FNYEAQ (reference sequence).

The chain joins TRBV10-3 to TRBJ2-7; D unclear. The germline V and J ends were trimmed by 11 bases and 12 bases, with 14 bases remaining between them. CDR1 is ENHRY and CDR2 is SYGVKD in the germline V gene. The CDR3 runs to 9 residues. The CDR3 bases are TGTGCCGTCAATTTCAAGGGGTACTTC. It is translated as CAVNFKGYF.

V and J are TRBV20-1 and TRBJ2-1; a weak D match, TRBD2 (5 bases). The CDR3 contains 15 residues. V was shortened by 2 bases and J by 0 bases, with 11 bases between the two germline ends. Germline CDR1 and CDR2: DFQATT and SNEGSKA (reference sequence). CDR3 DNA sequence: TGCAGTGCTAGATTGGGCAGCGGCTCCTACAATGAGCAGTTCTTC. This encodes CSARLGSGSYNEQFF.

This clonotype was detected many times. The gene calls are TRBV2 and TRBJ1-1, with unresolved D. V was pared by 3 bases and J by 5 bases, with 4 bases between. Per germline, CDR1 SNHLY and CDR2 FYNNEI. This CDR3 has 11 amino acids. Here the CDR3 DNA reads TGTGCCAGCAGTGAGTGGACTGAAGCTTTCTTT. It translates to CASSEWTEAFF.

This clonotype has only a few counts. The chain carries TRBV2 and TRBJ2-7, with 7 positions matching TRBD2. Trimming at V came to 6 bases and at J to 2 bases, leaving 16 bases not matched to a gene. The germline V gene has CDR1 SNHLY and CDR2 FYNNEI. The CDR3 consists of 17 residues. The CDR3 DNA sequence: TGTGCCAGCAGCGGGGGGTCGACTAGAGTGTGGGCCTACGAGCAGTACTTC. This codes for CASSGGSTRVWAYEQYF. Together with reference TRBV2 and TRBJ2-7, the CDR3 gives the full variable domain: EPEVTQTPSHQVTQMGQEVILRCVPISNHLYFYWYRQILGQKVEFLVSFYNNEISEKSEIFDDQFSVERPDGSNFTLKIRSTKLEDSAMYFCASSGGSTRVWAYEQYFGPGTRLTVT.

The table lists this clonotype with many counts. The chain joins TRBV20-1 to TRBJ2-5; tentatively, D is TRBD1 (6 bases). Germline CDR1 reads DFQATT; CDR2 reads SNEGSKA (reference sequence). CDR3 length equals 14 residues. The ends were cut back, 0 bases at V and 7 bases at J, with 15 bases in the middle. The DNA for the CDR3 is TGCAGTGCTAGAGATTCGAGGGGGTCGTGGACCCAGTACTTC. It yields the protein CSARDSRGSWTQYF.

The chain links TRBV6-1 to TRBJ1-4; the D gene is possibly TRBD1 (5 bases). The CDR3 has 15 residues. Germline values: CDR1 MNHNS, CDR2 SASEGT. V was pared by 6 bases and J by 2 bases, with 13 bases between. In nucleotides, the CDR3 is TGTGCCAGCAGAAGAAGTTGGGGCACTAATGAAAAACTGTTTTTT. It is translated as CASRRSWGTNEKLFF.

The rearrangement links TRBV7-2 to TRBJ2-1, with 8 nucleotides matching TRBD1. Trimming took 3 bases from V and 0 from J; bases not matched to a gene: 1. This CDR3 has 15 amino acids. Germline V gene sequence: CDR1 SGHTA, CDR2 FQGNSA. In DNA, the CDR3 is TGTGCCAGCAGCTTCGACAGGGGCTCCTACAATGAGCAGTTCTTC. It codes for CASSFDRGSYNEQFF.

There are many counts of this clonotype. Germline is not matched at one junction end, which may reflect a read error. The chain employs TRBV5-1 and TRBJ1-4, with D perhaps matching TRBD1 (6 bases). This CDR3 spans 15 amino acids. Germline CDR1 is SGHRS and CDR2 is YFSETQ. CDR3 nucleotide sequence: TGCGCCAGCAGCTCTTCCGGGACAACCAATGAAAAACTGTTTTTT. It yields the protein CASSSSGTTNEKLFF.

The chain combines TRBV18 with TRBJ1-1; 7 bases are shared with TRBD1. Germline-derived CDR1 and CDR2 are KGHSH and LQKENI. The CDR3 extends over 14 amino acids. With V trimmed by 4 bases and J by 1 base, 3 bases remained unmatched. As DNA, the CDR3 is TGTGCCAGCTCACACCGGGACAGGAACACTGAAGCTTTCTTT. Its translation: CASSHRDRNTEAFF.

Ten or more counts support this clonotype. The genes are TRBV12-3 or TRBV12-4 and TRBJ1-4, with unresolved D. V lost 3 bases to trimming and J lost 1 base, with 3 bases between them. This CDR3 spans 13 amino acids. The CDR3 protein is CASSFLTNEKLFF. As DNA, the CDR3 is TGTGCCAGCAGTTTTTTAACTAATGAAAAACTGTTTTTT.

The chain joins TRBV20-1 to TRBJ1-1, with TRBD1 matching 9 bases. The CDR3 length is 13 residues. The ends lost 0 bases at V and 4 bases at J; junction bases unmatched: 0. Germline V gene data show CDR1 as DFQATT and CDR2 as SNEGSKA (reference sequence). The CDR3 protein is CSARETGGTEAFF. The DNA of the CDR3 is TGCAGTGCTAGAGAGACAGGGGGCACTGAAGCTTTCTTT.